Listed here are 30 T cell receptor beta chains from one sample, sequenced in a study of blood T cells in healthy people across ages. A sample-barcoded 5' primer and a J-beta primer mix were used in a second PCR of about 7 to 12 cycles. From the 5' RACE reads, TCRdb called clonotypes with MiXCR, one entry per CDR3 protein. The profile shows 790,000 or so distinct CDR3 sequences, 56% of them singletons. Material for sequencing was blood. Every receptor here comes from a man aged 40-49 years in good health.

V gene TRBV7-9 combines with J gene TRBJ2-7; the D is unclear. The CDR3 consists of 15 residues. The germline V and J ends were trimmed by 6 bases and 0 bases, with 15 bases remaining between them. Germline V CDR1 and CDR2: SEHNR, FQNEAQ (reference sequence). CDR3 in DNA: TGTGCCAGCAGTCCGCGCCTTATGAGCTCCTACGAGCAGTACTTC. This codes for CASSPRLMSSYEQYF.

The gene calls are TRBV12-3 or TRBV12-4 and TRBJ1-1; D gene ambiguous. The CDR3 has 14 residues. V dropped 5 bases and J dropped 4 bases, with 14 bases sitting between them. The CDR3 loop is CASSPPTYSTEAFF. CDR3 nucleotide sequence: TGTGCCAGCAGTCCTCCGACGTATAGCACTGAAGCTTTCTTT.

The rearrangement joins TRBV4-3 to TRBJ2-1, with D unresolved. Per germline, CDR1 LGHNA and CDR2 YSLEER. This CDR3 region has 15 residues. Trimming removed 0 bases at V and 10 bases at J, with 16 bases between. The CDR3 here is CASSQDHGGVGEQFF. As DNA, the CDR3 is TGCGCCAGCAGCCAAGATCACGGTGGAGTGGGCGAGCAGTTCTTC.

This clonotype has a handful of counts. The chain employs TRBV28 and TRBJ2-7, with a weak D call TRBD1 (5 bases). The CDR3 runs to 12 residues. Germline V gives CDR1 MDHEN, CDR2 SYDVKM. The ends were cut back, 6 bases at V and 4 bases at J, with 10 bases in the middle. The CDR3 sequence is CASREQEYEQYF. DNA for the CDR3: TGTGCCAGCAGAGAACAGGAATACGAGCAGTACTTC. Variable domain in full (rest from reference TRBV28 and TRBJ2-7): DVKVTQSSRYLVKRTGEKVFLECVQDMDHENMFWYRQDPGLGLRLIYFSYDVKMKEKGDIPEGYSVSREKKERFSLILESASTNQTSMYLCASREQEYEQYFGPGTRLTVT.

This clonotype has just a few counts. Its ends do not fully match the called genes, so a read error is possible. This sequence joins TRBV5-1 and TRBJ2-7; a possible D gene is TRBD2 (5 bases). Per the germline V gene, CDR1 is SGHRS and CDR2 is YFSETQ. The CDR3 extends over 13 amino acids. The CDR3 nucleotides read TGTGCCAGCAGCCTACTAGTCACGTACGAGCAGTACTTC. This encodes CASSLLVTYEQYF.

V usage is TRBV6-6 and J usage is TRBJ2-1, with 7 positions matching TRBD1. The CDR3 runs to 12 residues. Per germline, CDR1 MNHNY and CDR2 SVGAGI (reference sequence). Unmatched junction bases numbered 0, after V lost 2 bases and J lost 8 bases. CDR3 protein: CASSYTGDEQFF. The CDR3 DNA reads as TGTGCCAGCAGTTACACAGGGGATGAGCAGTTCTTC.

The gene calls are TRBV10-3 and TRBJ1-2, with 8 bases lining up with TRBD1. Germline CDR1 is ENHRY and CDR2 is SYGVKD. The CDR3 runs to 14 residues. Trimming at V came to 2 bases and at J to 4 bases, leaving 3 bases not matched to a gene. The DNA for the CDR3 is TGTGCCATCAGTGAGGGACAGGGATCCTATGGCTACACCTTC. It is translated as CAISEGQGSYGYTF.

The CDR3 spells CSVEADNEQYF. CDR3 nucleotide sequence: TGCAGCGTTGAGGCAGACAATGAGCAGTACTTC. The V gene is TRBV29-1, the J gene TRBJ2-5; D ambiguous. CDR1 and CDR2 (germline): SQVTM, ANQGSEA. This CDR3 has 11 residues. Between the trimmed V and J ends, which lost 3 bases and 11 bases, there was a span of 13 bases.

The CDR3 loop is CASSQRPDQETQYF. CDR3 nucleotide sequence: TGCGCCAGCAGCCAAAGACCGGATCAAGAGACCCAGTACTTC. The chain combines TRBV4-3 with TRBJ2-5, with D unresolved. In germline, CDR1 is LGHNA, CDR2 YSLEER. Deletions cut 2 bases from V and 2 bases from J, with 9 bases between. The CDR3 consists of 14 residues.

In this sample, this clonotype turned up a few times. The gene calls are TRBV6-1 and TRBJ1-4; 9 bases are a match to TRBD1. CDR3 length: 15 residues. From germline, CDR1 is MNHNS and CDR2 SASEGT. Trimming took 4 bases from V and 12 from J; bases not matched to a gene: 12. In nucleotides, the CDR3 is TGTGCCAGCAGTGCCTCGGGACAGGGTCGTCGGCAACTGTTTTTT. Translating gives CASSASGQGRRQLFF.

V is TRBV28 and J is TRBJ1-1, with D hard to call. Between the trimmed V and J ends, which lost 2 bases and 8 bases, there was a span of 15 bases. Looked up from germline, CDR1 is MDHEN and CDR2 is SYDVKM. The CDR3 has 14 amino acids. In nucleotides, the CDR3 is TGTGCCAGCAGTTTAGGGTTCGGAGTGTCCGAAGCTTTCTTT. Its translation: CASSLGFGVSEAFF.

This clonotype has only a few counts. The CDR3 DNA reads TGTGCCAGCACCAACGTGGGCACGCAGTATTTT. Residues: CASTNVGTQYF. J is TRBJ2-3 and V is TRBV12-3 or TRBV12-4; D ambiguous. The CDR3 runs to 11 residues. Trimming removed 7 bases at V and 9 bases at J, with 11 bases between.

This chain links TRBV9 with TRBJ1-2; D unresolved. The CDR3 contains 18 residues. Trimming removed 0 bases at V and 2 bases at J, with 20 bases between. Germline-derived CDR1 and CDR2 are SGDLS and YYNGEE. In DNA, the CDR3 is TGTGCCAGCAGCGTAGGCGTCACCTTCACCTCAATCAACTATGGCTACACCTTC. Its translation: CASSVGVTFTSINYGYTF. The variable domain in full, with the rest retrieved from reference TRBV9 and TRBJ1-2, is DSGVTQTPKHLITATGQRVTLRCSPRSGDLSVYWYQQSLDQGLQFLIQYYNGEERAKGNILERFSAQQFPDLHSELNLSSLELGDSALYFCASSVGVTFTSINYGYTFGSGTRLTVV.

This clonotype was seen just once. This chain uses TRBV3-1 with TRBJ1-1; no clear D gene. This CDR3 has 14 amino acids. Looked up from germline, CDR1 is LGHDT and CDR2 is YNNKEL (reference sequence). The V end was cut by 4 bases, the J end by 3 bases, with 12 bases between. The CDR3 loop reads CASSPLTQDTEAFF. CDR3 nucleotide sequence: TGTGCCAGCAGCCCGCTGACGCAGGACACTGAAGCTTTCTTT.

The gene calls are TRBV7-2 and TRBJ1-2; 8 bases map to TRBD1. The V and J ends lost 5 bases and 8 bases, in that order; junction bases with no gene match: 16. CDR1 is SGHTA, CDR2 FQGNSA, per germline. There are 16 residues in the CDR3. CDR3: CASSLGGQGNYRGYTF. The CDR3 DNA reads as TGTGCCAGCAGCCTAGGAGGACAGGGTAATTACCGCGGCTACACCTTC.

V is TRBV7-6 and J is TRBJ2-3; 10 bases map to TRBD1. From germline, CDR1 is SGHVS and CDR2 FNYEAQ. The CDR3 consists of 16 residues. The junction had 5 bases not matched to a gene; V was cut back by 5 bases and J by 0 bases. The CDR3 spells CASSLTGQGSTDTQYF. The CDR3 DNA follows: TGTGCCAGCAGCCTTACGGGACAGGGGAGCACAGATACGCAGTATTTT. Full variable domain (remainder filled in from reference TRBV7-6 and TRBJ2-3): GAGVSQSPRYKVTKRGQDVALRCDPISGHVSLYWYRQALGQGPEFLTYFNYEAQQDKSGLPNDRFSAERPEGSISTLTIQRTEQRDSAMYRCASSLTGQGSTDTQYFGPGTRLTVL.

The chain uses TRBV5-7 and TRBJ1-2, with TRBD1 as a possible D gene (5 bases). TRBV5-7 falls under the ORF class, with uncertain function. V lost 4 bases to trimming and J lost 4 bases, with 14 bases between them. The CDR3 covers 14 residues. CDR3 sequence reads: CASSVRQSGYGYTF. The CDR3 nucleotides are TGTGCCAGCAGCGTGAGACAGTCCGGCTATGGCTACACCTTC.

V is TRBV9 and J is TRBJ1-5; tentative D call: TRBD1 (5 bases). Deletions cut 0 bases from V and 3 bases from J, with 10 bases between. Germline V gene lookup returns CDR1 SGDLS and CDR2 YYNGEE. The CDR3 covers 15 residues. CDR3 DNA sequence: TGTGCCAGCAGCGTAGGGGGCAACCACAATCAGCCCCAGCATTTT. This codes for CASSVGGNHNQPQHF.

The rearrangement links TRBV4-1 to TRBJ2-4, with a tentative D call TRBD2 (6 bases). The J call may be mistaken, given a closer DNA end match to TRBJ2-7. CDR3 size: 15 residues. CDR1 and CDR2 from the germline V gene are MGHRA and YSYEKL. CDR3 region: CASSQDRGGAGEQYF. The CDR3 DNA sequence: TGCGCCAGCAGCCAAGATCGAGGAGGGGCGGGCGAGCAGTACTTC.

The V call is TRBV27, the J call TRBJ2-7; 9 nucleotides agree with TRBD2. Germline loops: CDR1 MNHEY, CDR2 SMNVEV (reference sequence). This CDR3 region has 18 residues. After removal of 3 bases from V and 2 bases from J, the junction contained 14 bases not matched to a gene. This CDR3 is CASSLLSGTSRVTYEQYF. CDR3 in DNA: TGTGCCAGCAGTTTGCTAAGCGGGACTAGCCGAGTAACCTACGAGCAGTACTTC.

V is TRBV6-6 and J is TRBJ1-1; 10 nucleotides agree with TRBD1. The V gene's germline CDR1 is MNHNY and CDR2 SVGAGI (reference sequence). The ends lost 6 bases at V and 4 bases at J; junction bases unmatched: 5. The CDR3 has 14 amino acids. CDR3 protein: CASRGQGGTTEAFF. CDR3 in DNA: TGTGCCAGCAGAGGACAGGGGGGGACCACTGAAGCTTTCTTT.

This chain joins TRBV28 and TRBJ1-6; the match to TRBD1 covers 7 bases. CDR3 size: 16 residues. From germline, CDR1 is MDHEN and CDR2 SYDVKM. J lost 3 bases, V lost 3 bases, and 5 bases had no gene match. The CDR3 loop is CASSFPTGHYNSPLHF. The CDR3 nucleotides are TGTGCCAGCAGTTTCCCGACAGGGCACTATAATTCACCCCTCCACTTT.

This clonotype has just one count. The chain links TRBV7-6 to TRBJ2-5; D possibly matches TRBD1 or TRBD2 (5 bases each). The CDR3 spans 15 residues. Germline-derived CDR1 and CDR2 are SGHVS and FNYEAQ. V lost 4 bases and J lost 11, with 23 bases in between. The CDR3 region is CASSSRGAVYNEQYF. CDR3 bases: TGTGCCAGCAGCTCAAGAGGGGCCGTCTACAATGAGCAGTACTTC.

This CDR3 is CASSFAQGNQETQYF. The CDR3 nucleotides are TGTGCCAGCAGTTTCGCACAGGGTAACCAAGAGACCCAGTACTTC. The V and J genes are TRBV27 and TRBJ2-5; D is possibly TRBD1 (6 bases). The CDR3 extends over 15 amino acids. Germline-derived CDR1 and CDR2 are MNHEY and SMNVEV (reference sequence). V lost 3 bases and J 0 bases, leaving 11 bases between the germline ends.

V usage is TRBV12-3 or TRBV12-4 and J usage is TRBJ2-1; 9 nucleotides agree with TRBD2. The ends lost 2 bases at V and 14 bases at J; junction bases unmatched: 10. There are 14 residues in the CDR3. This CDR3 is CASSLLAGMSVKFF. For the CDR3, the DNA is TGTGCCAGCAGTTTACTAGCGGGAATGAGCGTAAAGTTCTTC.

This clonotype has just a few counts. The chain is built from TRBV20-1 and TRBJ2-3; the D is unclear. Per the germline V gene, CDR1 is DFQATT and CDR2 is SNEGSKA (reference sequence). The CDR3 runs to 13 residues. Trimming left V 1 base short and J 2 bases short, with 7 bases between. This CDR3 reads CSARVAATDTQYF. The DNA of the CDR3 is TGCAGTGCTAGAGTGGCTGCCACAGATACGCAGTATTTT.

The V call is TRBV5-5, the J call TRBJ2-4; D might be TRBD2 (5 bases). The better agreement between TRBJ2-7 and the DNA end casts doubt on the J call. CDR1 and CDR2 from the germline V gene are SGHKS and YYEKEE (reference sequence). The CDR3 loop spans 15 amino acids. Here the CDR3 DNA reads TGTGCCAGCAGCTTTCGGGGAGTACCCTACTACGAGCAGTACTTC. Protein product: CASSFRGVPYYEQYF.

The sample holds one count of this clonotype. The genes are TRBV20-1 and TRBJ2-4; 10 nucleotides agree with TRBD2. The J call is in doubt because the DNA end fits TRBJ2-5 better. CDR1 is DFQATT, CDR2 SNEGSKA, per germline (reference sequence). The CDR3 totals 14 residues. CDR3: CSADQREGQETQYF. CDR3 DNA: TGCAGTGCTGATCAGCGGGAGGGCCAAGAGACCCAGTACTTC.

V is TRBV7-9 and J is TRBJ1-2; TRBD1 is a possible D gene (5 bases). The CDR3 is made up of 16 amino acids. CDR1 is SEHNR, CDR2 FQNEAQ, per germline (reference sequence). The V gene lost 1 base and the J gene lost 3 bases, with 15 bases spanning the gap. The CDR3 loop reads CASSLVGHTVDYGYTF. CDR3 bases: TGTGCCAGCAGCTTAGTTGGACACACAGTGGACTATGGCTACACCTTC. Together with reference TRBV7-9 and TRBJ1-2, the CDR3 gives the full variable domain: DTGVSQNPRHKITKRGQNVTFRCDPISEHNRLYWYRQTLGQGPEFLTYFQNEAQLEKSRLLSDRFSAERPKGSFSTLEIQRTEQGDSAMYLCASSLVGHTVDYGYTFGSGTRLTVV.

This clonotype came up a few times. The chain uses TRBV20-1 and TRBJ2-1; maybe TRBD2 (6 bases). The CDR3 contains 14 residues. Trimming took 6 bases from V and 3 from J, leaving 15 bases between them. The V gene's germline CDR1 is DFQATT and CDR2 SNEGSKA (reference sequence). Here the CDR3 reads CSAFARGVYNEQFF. The CDR3 DNA reads TGCAGTGCCTTCGCCCGCGGGGTCTACAATGAGCAGTTCTTC.